This T cell receptor beta chain was sequenced for a study of T-cell memory formation after mild COVID-19. The study's findings and limits: In pre-infection memory, a portion of responding clones appeared, which suggested that cross-reactive memory joined.

Trimming took 7 bases from V and 1 from J, leaving 19 bases between them. Germline values: CDR1 SGHTA, CDR2 FQGNSA. This CDR3 spans 16 amino acids. Via MiXCR, TCRdb re-called the 5' RACE reads, giving one row per CDR3 protein. The sample holds approximately 410,000 distinct CDR3 sequences; under 25% are singletons and the top ten take around 12%. Comment on this clonotype: Its matching antigen is unknown.

The sequenced sample consisted of PBMCs or a T cell subset sorted from them (not recorded which). The V call is TRBV7-2, the J call TRBJ1-1; D may be TRBD1 (6 bases). The source is an adult woman who had mild COVID-19 (a few samples of this study predate the infection). Cell type and time point are not known. The CDR3 reads CASTPSAAGANTEAFF. CDR3 DNA sequence: TGTGCCAGCACTCCGAGCGCGGCAGGGGCGAACACTGAAGCTTTCTTT.